The entry below describes one TCR beta chain. 60 Vbeta and 13 Jbeta primers were used in PCR. Here immunoSEQ multiplex PCR was the method, and the copy in TCRdb shows in-frame clones only, minus some. The sample lists more than 95,000 clones, approximately 12% seen once, with roughly 16% in the top ten. The sample comes from a study of cytomegalovirus exposure and HLA in healthy donors. The CDR3 is 11 amino acids. Germline V CDR1 and CDR2: MDHEN, SYDVKM. Trimming pared 2 bases from V and 10 bases from J, leaving 8 bases between. The chain is built from TRBV28 and TRBJ1-1; D remains unclear. This clonotype was obtained from a man aged 40-55 years in good health and CMV-seropositive. Sequencing was carried out using PBMCs. The CDR3 here is CASSLGQTAFF. CDR3 sequence (DNA): TGTGCCAGCAGTTTAGGGCAGACAGCTTTCTTT.